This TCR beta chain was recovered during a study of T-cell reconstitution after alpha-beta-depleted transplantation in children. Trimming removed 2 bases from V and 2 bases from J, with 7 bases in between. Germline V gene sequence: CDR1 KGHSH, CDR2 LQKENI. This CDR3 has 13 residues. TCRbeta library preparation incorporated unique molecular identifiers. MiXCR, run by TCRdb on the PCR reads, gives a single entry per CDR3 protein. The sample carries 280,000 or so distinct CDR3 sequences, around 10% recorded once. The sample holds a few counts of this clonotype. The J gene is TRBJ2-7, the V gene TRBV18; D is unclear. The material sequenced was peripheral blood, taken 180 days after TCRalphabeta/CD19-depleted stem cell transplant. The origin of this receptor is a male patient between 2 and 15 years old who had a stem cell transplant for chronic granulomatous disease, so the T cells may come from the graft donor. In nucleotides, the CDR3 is TGTGCCAGCTCACCAACGATCGCCTACGAGCAGTACTTC. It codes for CASSPTIAYEQYF.